This TCR beta chain came from a study of blood T cells in healthy people across ages. Primed by a sample-barcoded 5' primer and a J-beta primer mix, a second PCR proceeded for roughly 6 to 12 cycles. TCRdb called the 5' RACE reads again in MiXCR, with one record for every CDR3 protein. The table shows approximately 850,000 distinct CDR3 sequences, with roughly 60% occurring only once. This clonotype was detected only a few times. The V gene end was trimmed by 2 bases and the J gene end by 4 bases; junction bases not matched to a gene: 7. Germline-derived CDR1 and CDR2 are MNHEY and SVGEGT. This CDR3 has 15 residues.

The chain links TRBV6-2 or TRBV6-3 to TRBJ2-7; TRBD1 agrees at 8 bases. The sample taken for sequencing was blood. This TCR was recovered from a man aged 25-40 years in good health. The DNA for the CDR3 is TGTGCCAGCAGTTACGCCGGGACAGGTATATACGAGCAGTACTTC. Amino acid sequence: CASSYAGTGIYEQYF.